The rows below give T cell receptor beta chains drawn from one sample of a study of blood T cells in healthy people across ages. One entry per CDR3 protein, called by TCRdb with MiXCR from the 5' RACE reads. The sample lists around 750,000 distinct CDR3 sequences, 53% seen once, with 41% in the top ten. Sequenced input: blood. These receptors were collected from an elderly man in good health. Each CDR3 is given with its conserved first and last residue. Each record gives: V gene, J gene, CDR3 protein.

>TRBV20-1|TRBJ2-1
CSARDGIYNEQFF
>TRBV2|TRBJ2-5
CASSGEGSRETQYF
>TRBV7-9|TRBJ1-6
CASSLQDGGGRRAPLHF
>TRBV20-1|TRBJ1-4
CSVQRGRGTGINEKLFF
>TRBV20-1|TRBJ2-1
CSASGLASTNEQFF
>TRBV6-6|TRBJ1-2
CASSYPGTVDGYTF
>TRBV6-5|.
CASSYSGSGTSGYEQYF
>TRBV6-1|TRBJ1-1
CASSTQGTEAFF
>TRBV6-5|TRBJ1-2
CASSYSKTGSSYGYTF
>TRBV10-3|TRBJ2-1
CAISESRARRPSVGNEQFF
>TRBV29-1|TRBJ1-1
CSGSGKNTEAFF
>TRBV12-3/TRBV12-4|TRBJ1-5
CASSPRTGRQPQHF
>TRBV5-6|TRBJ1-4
CASSSNRVQGEKLFF
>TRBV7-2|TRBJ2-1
CASSVPAGGAYNEQFF
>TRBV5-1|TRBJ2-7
CASNLGLAGGPISYEQYF
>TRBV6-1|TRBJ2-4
CATTGPQIAKNIQYF
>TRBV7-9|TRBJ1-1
CASSSGLGAHREAFF
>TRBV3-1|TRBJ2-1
CASSSYSGSYNEQFF
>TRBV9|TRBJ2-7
CASSARGTPSWEQYF
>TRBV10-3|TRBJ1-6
CAISEKGQGSSPLHF
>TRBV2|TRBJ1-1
CASREGKGAHTEAFF
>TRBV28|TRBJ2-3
CASSGIGAGYAYF
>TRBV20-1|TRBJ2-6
CSAKGRTSGTNVLTF
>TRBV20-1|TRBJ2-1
CSAPKEVWRGYSYNEQFF
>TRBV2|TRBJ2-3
CASRGTGASTDTQYF
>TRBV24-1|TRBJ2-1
CATSDSTGTPYNEQFF
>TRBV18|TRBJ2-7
CASSPGSAGGYEQYF
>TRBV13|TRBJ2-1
CASSLGEDNEQFF
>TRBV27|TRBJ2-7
CASSRGPVYEQYF
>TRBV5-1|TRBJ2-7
CASSPGTTAEGSAREQYF
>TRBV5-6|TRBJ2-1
CASSDLGFSNEQFF
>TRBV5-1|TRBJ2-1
CASSFVAGGWKNEQFF
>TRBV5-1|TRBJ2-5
CASSLMGRGQETQYF
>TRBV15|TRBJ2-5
CATSRVKETQYF
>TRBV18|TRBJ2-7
CASSPILGGHEQYF
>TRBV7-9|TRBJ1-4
CASSRATGGAGTNEKLFF
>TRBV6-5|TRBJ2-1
CASSPGQGPNEQFF
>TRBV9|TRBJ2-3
CASSGERSGSRTDTQYF
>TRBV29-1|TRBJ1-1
CSVGILQGAKDTEAFF
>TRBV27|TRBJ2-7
CASSPGLKEQYF
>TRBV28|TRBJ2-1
CASSLPGTRRIYEQFF
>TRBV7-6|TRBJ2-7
CASSPWTGGTSNEQYF
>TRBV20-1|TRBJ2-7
CSATPSGSYEQYF
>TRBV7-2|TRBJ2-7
CASSLVPSEQYF
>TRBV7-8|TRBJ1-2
CASSVAEAGLPGGYTF
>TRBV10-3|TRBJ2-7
CAIKSAYEQYF
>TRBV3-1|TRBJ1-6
CASSQRGQTPLHF
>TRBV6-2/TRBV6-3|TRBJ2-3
CATARDRVQHPRYAYF
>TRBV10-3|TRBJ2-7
CAISAMGLSYEQYF
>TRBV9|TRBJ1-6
CASSVTRDRYNSPLHF